This passage covers 27 T cell receptor beta chains from one sample sequenced in a study of long-term antiretroviral therapy in people with HIV. The immunoSEQ assay was v3.0, run at survey level. Libraries were prepared by immunoSEQ multiplex PCR; TCRdb keeps only in-frame clonotypes and omits some of them. The sample contains about 25,000 clones, just over 85% of which appear only once. The sequences come from unsorted PBMCs, collected 1.2 years after starting antiretroviral therapy. The receptors derive from a man aged 50-60 years with HIV.

The V and J genes are TRBV30 and TRBJ1-2; D is undetermined. Germline V lookup: CDR1 GTSNPN, CDR2 SVGIG (reference sequence). Trimming stripped 0 bases from V and 0 bases from J, with 14 bases between. The CDR3 covers 16 residues. The CDR3 protein is CAWSVRVLHTNYGYTF. CDR3 nucleotide sequence: TGTGCCTGGAGTGTACGAGTCCTCCATACTAACTATGGCTACACCTTC. Together with reference TRBV30 and TRBJ1-2, the CDR3 gives the full variable domain: SQTIHQWPATLVQPVGSPLSLECTVEGTSNPNLYWYRQAAGRGLQLLFYSVGIGQISSEVPQNLSASRPQDRQFILSSKKLLLSDSGFYLCAWSVRVLHTNYGYTFGSGTRLTVV.

The genes are TRBV27 and TRBJ1-5; maybe TRBD1 (5 bases). The CDR3 consists of 14 residues. Per germline, CDR1 MNHEY and CDR2 SMNVEV (reference sequence). V lost 1 base, J lost 5 bases, and 9 bases lay in between. The CDR3 DNA follows: TGTGCCAGCAGTTTATGGCAGGGTCATCAGCCCCAGCATTTT. This gives the protein CASSLWQGHQPQHF.

This clone is labeled as medium-sized. The rearrangement joins TRBV5-1 to TRBJ1-4, with a possible D match to TRBD1 (5 bases). The germline V and J ends were trimmed by 4 bases and 5 bases, with 9 bases remaining between them. This CDR3 contains 13 residues. The V gene's germline CDR1 is SGHRS and CDR2 YFSETQ. CDR3 sequence reads: CASSDRKNEKLFF. CDR3 in DNA: TGCGCCAGCAGCGACAGAAAAAATGAAAAACTGTTTTTT.

V gene TRBV28 combines with J gene TRBJ2-2; D uncertain. The V end was cut by 6 bases, the J end by 3 bases, with 14 bases between. CDR1 and CDR2 from the germline V gene are MDHEN and SYDVKM. The CDR3 is 15 residues long. CDR3 region: CASSLDTLHTGELFF. Here the CDR3 DNA reads TGTGCCAGCAGCTTAGACACCCTTCACACCGGGGAGCTGTTTTTT.

This rearrangement joins TRBV5-6 to TRBJ1-5; D is ambiguous. Trimming took off 4 bases at V and 3 bases at J, with 14 bases between the two ends. This CDR3 is built from 15 residues. Germline CDR1 SGHDT, CDR2 YYEEEE. As DNA, the CDR3 is TGTGCCAGCAGCAGCCTCGACGGGTTCAATCAGCCCCAGCATTTT. It encodes CASSSLDGFNQPQHF.

The chain carries TRBV7-3 and TRBJ2-2; D call uncertain. The V end lost 1 base, the J end lost 6 bases, and 9 bases lay between the germline ends. Per the germline V gene, CDR1 is SGHTA and CDR2 is FQGTGA. The CDR3 has 14 amino acids. CDR3 DNA sequence: TGTGCCAGCAGCTTAATGAGCCAGGCCGGGGAGCTGTTTTTT. It encodes CASSLMSQAGELFF.

This clone was recorded only once. The V and J genes are TRBV6-5 and TRBJ2-3, with D possibly called TRBD1 or TRBD2 (5 bases each). Germline V gene data show CDR1 as MNHEY and CDR2 as SVGAGI. The CDR3 extends over 15 amino acids. V shed 0 bases and J shed 5 bases, with 12 bases lying between them. CDR3 protein: CASSYSHGAGDTQYF. The CDR3 bases are TGTGCCAGCAGTTACTCGCACGGGGCGGGAGATACGCAGTATTTT.

V and J are TRBV7-9 and TRBJ2-2; the D is unclear. Germline lookup yields CDR1 SEHNR and CDR2 FQNEAQ (reference sequence). CDR3 length: 12 residues. V lost 5 bases and J lost 5, with 6 bases in between. The CDR3 reads CASSAWTGELFF. Written as DNA, the CDR3 is TGTGCCAGCAGCGCTTGGACCGGGGAGCTGTTTTTT.

This clone appeared a single time. The chain carries TRBV13 and TRBJ1-1; D possibly corresponds to TRBD1 (5 bases). This CDR3 spans 14 amino acids. V lost 5 bases and J lost 5, with 15 bases in between. Per germline, CDR1 PRHDT and CDR2 FYEKMQ (reference sequence). CDR3 sequence (DNA): TGTGCCAGCAGCACAAGGGGCCCCCAGACTGAAGCTTTCTTT. This encodes CASSTRGPQTEAFF.

The chain couples TRBV7-3 to TRBJ2-1, with D perhaps TRBD1 (5 bases). Germline V CDR1 and CDR2: SGHTA, FQGTGA. The V and J ends lost 8 bases and 6 bases respectively, with 17 bases between them. The CDR3 consists of 14 residues. CDR3 DNA sequence: TGTGCCAGCGCCCAAGAGGCAGGGCGCAATGAGCAGTTCTTC. The encoded protein is CASAQEAGRNEQFF.

In this sample, this clone turned up once. The J gene is TRBJ2-7, the V gene TRBV6-4; 9 bases map to TRBD2. The V and J ends lost 4 bases and 2 bases, in that order; junction bases with no gene match: 6. This CDR3 comprises 15 residues. In germline, CDR1 is MRHNA, CDR2 SNTAGT. CDR3 region: CASSVERGAPYEQYF. CDR3 bases: TGTGCCAGCAGTGTGGAGCGGGGGGCCCCCTACGAGCAGTACTTC.

This clone was picked up a small number of times. The chain links TRBV2 to TRBJ1-2; TRBD1 aligns across 10 bases. The V segment lost 5 bases and the J segment 12 bases; nucleotides outside the gene matches: 9. This CDR3 is 13 amino acids long. Germline values: CDR1 SNHLY, CDR2 FYNNEI. CDR3 coding DNA: TGTGCCAGCAGTCTCCCCTTGACAGGGGGCCACACCTTC. Protein product: CASSLPLTGGHTF.

The V call is TRBV4-1, the J call TRBJ2-1; 7 bases match TRBD2. The CDR3 is made up of 16 amino acids. The V gene's germline CDR1 is MGHRA and CDR2 YSYEKL. The J segment lost 0 bases and the V segment lost 1 base, leaving 3 bases of the junction unmatched. The CDR3 DNA reads as TGCGCCAGCAGCCAAGGGTCGGGGGGCTCCTACAATGAGCAGTTCTTC. This gives the protein CASSQGSGGSYNEQFF.

The chain recombines TRBV27 with TRBJ1-4; no clear D gene. The germline V gene encodes CDR1 MNHEY and CDR2 SMNVEV (reference sequence). CDR3 length equals 16 residues. Trimming shortened V by 3 bases and J by 7 bases, and 18 bases separated the two germline ends. This chain's CDR3 is CASSFWTRAGREKLFF. CDR3 nucleotide sequence: TGTGCCAGCAGTTTTTGGACCCGGGCGGGTCGTGAAAAACTGTTTTTT.

This clone occurred once. The chain couples TRBV2 to TRBJ2-7; D gene uncertain. In germline, CDR1 is SNHLY, CDR2 FYNNEI. The CDR3 is 13 amino acids. V was pared by 7 bases and J by 0 bases, with 10 bases between. The DNA for the CDR3 is TGTGCCAGCACCAGAGCCACCTCCTACGAGCAGTACTTC. Protein sequence: CASTRATSYEQYF.

The chain has TRBV11-2 and TRBJ1-1; 10 nucleotides align to TRBD1. After removal of 5 bases from V and 3 bases from J, the junction contained 9 bases not matched to a gene. In germline, CDR1 is SGHAT, CDR2 FQNNGV. The CDR3 contains 16 residues. The CDR3 DNA sequence: TGTGCCAGCAGCCTACGACAGGGGGCGCGCGACACTGAAGCTTTCTTT. This sequence encodes CASSLRQGARDTEAFF.

This sequence joins TRBV11-2 and TRBJ1-6; D not resolved. CDR3 size: 15 residues. V shed 1 base and J shed 0 bases, with 4 bases lying between them. Germline assignment: CDR1 SGHAT and CDR2 FQNNGV. CDR3 amino acids: CASSLGLSYNSPLHF. The CDR3, as DNA: TGTGCCAGCAGCTTAGGGCTCTCCTATAATTCACCCCTCCACTTT. The full variable domain, with the rest looked up from reference TRBV11-2 and TRBJ1-6, is EAGVAQSPRYKIIEKRQSVAFWCNPISGHATLYWYQQILGQGPKLLIQFQNNGVVDDSQLPKDRFSAERLKGVDSTLKIQPAKLEDSAVYLCASSLGLSYNSPLHFGNGTRLTVT.

The chain links TRBV19 to TRBJ2-7, with 7 bases aligning to TRBD2. Germline V gene data show CDR1 as LNHDA and CDR2 as SQIVND (reference sequence). The V segment lost 7 bases and the J segment 0 bases; nucleotides outside the gene matches: 3. CDR3 size: 13 residues. The CDR3 loop reads CASTASGSYEQYF. DNA for the CDR3: TGTGCCAGTACGGCTAGCGGCTCCTACGAGCAGTACTTC. Combining the CDR3 with reference TRBV19 and TRBJ2-7 gives the whole variable domain DGGITQSPKYLFRKEGQNVTLSCEQNLNHDAMYWYRQDPGQGLRLIYYSQIVNDFQKGDIAEGYSVSREKKESFPLTVTSAQKNPTAFYLCASTASGSYEQYFGPGTRLTVT.

V and J are TRBV5-4 and TRBJ2-6; D possibly corresponds to TRBD2 (5 bases). The CDR3 totals 16 residues. Germline V gene sequence: CDR1 SGHNT, CDR2 YYREEE (reference sequence). V lost 6 bases and J 1 base, leaving 14 bases between the germline ends. CDR3 sequence: CASTPGIGSGANVLTF. In nucleotides, the CDR3 is TGTGCCAGCACCCCCGGGATCGGTTCTGGGGCCAACGTCCTGACTTTC.

The chain carries TRBV9 and TRBJ1-2; D is unclear. The ends were cut back, 0 bases at V and 2 bases at J, with 2 bases in the middle. The CDR3 is 12 amino acids. Germline-derived CDR1 and CDR2 are SGDLS and YYNGEE. CDR3 DNA sequence: TGTGCCAGCAGCGTAGGAAACTATGGCTACACCTTC. Its protein product is CASSVGNYGYTF.

The rearrangement links TRBV29-1 to TRBJ2-1; perhaps D is TRBD1 or TRBD2 (5 bases each). This CDR3 has 14 amino acids. The V gene's germline CDR1 is SQVTM and CDR2 ANQGSEA. V was cut by 3 bases and J by 0 bases, with 9 bases left in between. The CDR3 nucleotides read TGCAGCGTTGATGAAGGGACCTCCTACAATGAGCAGTTCTTC. This translates into CSVDEGTSYNEQFF.

This sequence joins TRBV12-5 and TRBJ1-1; possible D gene TRBD1, 5 bases. Between the trimmed V and J ends, which lost 0 bases and 0 bases, there was a span of 14 bases. CDR3 length: 17 residues. Germline lookup yields CDR1 LGHNT and CDR2 FRNRAP. CDR3 nucleotides: TGTGCTAGTGGTTTGGTACTCGGTAGGGGAATGAACACTGAAGCTTTCTTT. It translates to CASGLVLGRGMNTEAFF.

The rearrangement links TRBV28 to TRBJ1-3; D gene unclear. The germline gives CDR1 MDHEN, CDR2 SYDVKM. The V and J ends lost 5 bases and 2 bases respectively, with 16 bases between them. The CDR3 spans 16 residues. In DNA, the CDR3 is TGTGCCAGCAGTGACCCTGCGTTCTGGGCTGGAAACACCATATATTTT. Translated, it gives CASSDPAFWAGNTIYF.

V usage is TRBV28 and J usage is TRBJ1-1, with 7 bases fitting TRBD1. The CDR3 covers 15 residues. V lost 3 bases, J lost 7 bases, and 11 bases stayed unmatched. Germline lookup yields CDR1 MDHEN and CDR2 SYDVKM. The CDR3 spells CASSLPRTGRYEAFF. CDR3 DNA: TGTGCCAGCAGTTTGCCCCGGACAGGACGATATGAAGCTTTCTTT. Looking up the rest from reference TRBV28 and TRBJ1-1 gives the full variable domain: DVKVTQSSRYLVKRTGEKVFLECVQDMDHENMFWYRQDPGLGLRLIYFSYDVKMKEKGDIPEGYSVSREKKERFSLILESASTNQTSMYLCASSLPRTGRYEAFFGQGTRLTVV.

The chain has TRBV6-4 and TRBJ2-1; 11 bases are a match to TRBD2. Germline V lookup: CDR1 MRHNA, CDR2 SNTAGT. The CDR3 has 15 amino acids. V trimming: 6 bases; J trimming: 3 bases; junction bases outside the gene matches: 4. The CDR3 sequence is CASSFGLAGYNEQFF. In DNA form, the CDR3 reads TGTGCCAGCAGCTTCGGACTAGCGGGCTACAATGAGCAGTTCTTC.

The chain carries TRBV4-1 and TRBJ1-1, with TRBD1 as a possible D gene (6 bases). CDR3 length: 15 amino acids. Trimming stripped 0 bases from V and 3 bases from J, with 11 bases between. Germline values: CDR1 MGHRA, CDR2 YSYEKL. The CDR3 loop is CASSQDGGPDTEAFF. CDR3 sequence (DNA): TGCGCCAGCAGCCAAGATGGGGGGCCGGACACTGAAGCTTTCTTT.

This chain uses TRBV4-1 with TRBJ1-5, with D unclear. The CDR3 covers 16 residues. The V end lost 3 bases, the J end lost 0 bases, and 12 bases lay between the germline ends. Per germline, CDR1 MGHRA and CDR2 YSYEKL. The CDR3 reads CASSQEPDFSNQPQHF. The CDR3 bases are TGCGCCAGCAGCCAGGAGCCCGACTTTAGCAATCAGCCCCAGCATTTT.